This T cell receptor beta chain is from a study of blood T cell repertoires in COVID-19. Study information: Specimens from acute and convalescent COVID-19 originated in the United States, Italy and Spain. PBMCs, B-cell-depleted T cells, or T cells were the source of the cDNA or gDNA that made up the material.

The CDR3 runs 15 residues. CDR1 and CDR2 from the germline V gene are SEHNR and FQNEAQ (reference sequence). V shed 5 bases, J shed 5 bases, and the junction held 8 bases outside the gene matches. Measured with immunoSEQ multiplex PCR; TCRdb has only the in-frame clones, and not every one. The sample has around 300,000 clones, 90% seen once. Seattle patients were enrolled while actively infected and followed longitudinally. This clone was detected only once. Sequencing was done on a sample of peripheral blood. This chain joins TRBV7-9 and TRBJ1-2, with 10 positions matching TRBD1. The sequence was obtained from a woman aged 40 to 50 with COVID-19, enrolled during active disease. The chain's CDR3 is CASSPRDRGPYGYTF. The CDR3 coding sequence is TGTGCCAGCAGCCCCCGGGACAGGGGCCCTTATGGCTACACCTTC.